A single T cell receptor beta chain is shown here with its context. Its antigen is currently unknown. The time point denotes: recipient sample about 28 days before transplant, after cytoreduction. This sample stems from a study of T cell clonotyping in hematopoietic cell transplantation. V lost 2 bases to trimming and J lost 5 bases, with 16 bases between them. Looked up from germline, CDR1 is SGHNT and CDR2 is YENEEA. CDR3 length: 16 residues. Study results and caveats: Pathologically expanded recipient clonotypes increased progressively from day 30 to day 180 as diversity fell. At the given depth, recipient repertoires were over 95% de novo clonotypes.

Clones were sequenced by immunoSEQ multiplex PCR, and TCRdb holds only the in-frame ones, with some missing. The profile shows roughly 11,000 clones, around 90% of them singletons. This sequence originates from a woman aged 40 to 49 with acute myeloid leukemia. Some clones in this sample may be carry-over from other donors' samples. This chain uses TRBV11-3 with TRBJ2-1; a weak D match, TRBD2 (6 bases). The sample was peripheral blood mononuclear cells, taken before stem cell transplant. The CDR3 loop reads CASSLPPTRTHNEQFF. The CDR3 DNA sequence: TGTGCCAGCAGCTTACCCCCGACTAGGACCCACAATGAGCAGTTCTTC.